The 3 T cell receptor beta chains below all came from one sample that was sequenced in a study of neurological immune-mediated disorders (dated by TCRdb to between 2019 and 2020). Receptor libraries were prepared by 5' RACE. The reads were generated on an Illumina HiSeq 2500. The public reads were run again by TCRdb, first through fastp at Q25 and then through MiXCR, and only productive beta chains were kept. Identical CDR3 protein sequences are pooled into one entry, listed with their most common genes and DNA. Across this sample there are about 74,000 distinct CDR3 sequences, with 5.2% seen only once. The ten biggest clones cover less than 7.5% of the sample. The sequenced sample was PBMCs. The origin of the receptors is a man younger than 30 with multiple sclerosis.

In regard to this clonotype: A clone one base away is much larger, so this may be a read error. The chain carries TRBV11-2 and TRBJ1-5; 7 nucleotides line up with TRBD1. The germline CDR1 and CDR2 sequences are SGHAT and FQNNGV. This CDR3 is 13 amino acids long. This CDR3 is CASSYGTDQPQNF. Here the CDR3 DNA reads TGTGCCAGCAGCTACGGGACAGATCAGCCCCAGAATTTT.

This clonotype was counted many times. V usage is TRBV11-2 and J usage is TRBJ2-1; the match to TRBD2 covers 11 bases. With 5 bases clipped from V and 10 bases from J, the junction kept 19 bases outside the gene matches. The CDR3 length is 18 residues. Germline V gives CDR1 SGHAT, CDR2 FQNNGV. The CDR3 is CASSHQRRLAGLGQEQFF. CDR3 bases: TGTGCCAGCAGCCACCAACGCCGACTAGCGGGGTTGGGTCAGGAGCAGTTCTTC.

The V gene is TRBV12-3 or TRBV12-4, the J gene TRBJ1-5; tentatively, D is TRBD1 (5 bases). This CDR3 spans 13 amino acids. V lost 3 bases to trimming and J lost 6 bases, with 9 bases between them. The CDR3 reads CASSLGTTQPQHF. DNA for the CDR3: TGTGCCAGCAGTTTGGGGACCACTCAGCCCCAGCATTTT.